This T cell receptor (beta chain) was sequenced during a study of blood T cells in healthy people across ages. Study conclusions and caveats: The authors considered diversity estimates from one million T cells to be underestimates.

With regard to this clonotype: Antigen unknown.

Alongside a J-beta primer mix, a sample-barcoded 5' primer served in a second PCR lasting about 7 to 11 cycles. All cDNA molecules were each tagged by a template-switch adaptor with 12 random nucleotides. The study obtained at least 2.5 million CDR3-containing paired-end reads from every sample. TCRdb re-called the 5' RACE reads with MiXCR, one entry per CDR3 protein. This sample has about a million distinct CDR3 sequences, with around two fifths found just once. The V end was cut by 2 bases, the J end by 4 bases, with 7 bases between. The CDR3 consists of 13 residues. Germline CDR1 reads SGHVS; CDR2 reads FNYEAQ.

The sample comprised blood. This chain uses TRBV7-6 with TRBJ2-3; D is unresolved. The origin of this receptor is a man between 18 and 35 years old in good health. CDR3 nucleotide sequence: TGTGCCAGCAGCTTATTAAGCCCAGATACGCAGTATTTT. Amino acids: CASSLLSPDTQYF.